Listed below are T cell receptor beta chains from one sample, sequenced in a study of cytomegalovirus exposure and HLA in healthy donors. Data came from immunoSEQ multiplex PCR; TCRdb stores just in-frame clones and leaves some out. The sample holds tens of thousands of clones. The specimen sequenced was PBMCs. These receptors all stem from a man between 40 and 49 years old in good health and CMV-seronegative. CDR3s include the opening cysteine and the closing phenylalanine or tryptophan. The order of the fields is V gene, J gene, D gene, CDR3 DNA, CDR3 protein. D genes are given only for firm matches.

V: TRBV6-5
J: TRBJ1-2
D: .
DNA: TGTGCCAGCAGTTTGGGACAAGACTATGGCTACACCTTC
CDR3: CASSLGQDYGYTF

V: TRBV5-1
J: TRBJ1-2
D: .
DNA: TGCGCCAGCAGCTTTATTGGAAACAGGACCCCAGGCTATGGCTACACCTTC
CDR3: CASSFIGNRTPGYGYTF

V: TRBV29-1
J: TRBJ2-3
D: .
DNA: TGCAGCGTTGAATCTACCTCGGGCACAGATACGCAGTATTTT
CDR3: CSVESTSGTDTQYF

V: TRBV4-2
J: TRBJ2-5
D: TRBD2
DNA: TGTGCCAGCAGCCAAGATCTTTGGGGGGGAGAGACCCAGTACTTC
CDR3: CASSQDLWGGETQYF

V: TRBV7-7
J: TRBJ2-2
D: TRBD2
DNA: TGTGCTAGCAGCCCAGGACTAGCGAGTACCGGGGAGCTGTTTTTT
CDR3: CASSPGLASTGELFF

V: TRBV4-3
J: TRBJ2-3
D: .
DNA: TGCGCCAGCAGCCAACTCCTAGGTAGCACAGATACGCAGTATTTT
CDR3: CASSQLLGSTDTQYF

V: TRBV27
J: TRBJ2-7
D: TRBD2
DNA: TGTGCCAGCAGTTTATTGACTAGCGGGAGTCCCTACGAGCAGTACTTC
CDR3: CASSLLTSGSPYEQYF

V: TRBV28
J: TRBJ1-2
D: .
DNA: TGTGCCAGCAGGACAAGCTCGGGGTTTAATGGCTACACCTTC
CDR3: CASRTSSGFNGYTF

V: TRBV29-1
J: TRBJ1-1
D: .
DNA: TGCAGCGTTGTCCAGAACACTGAAGCTTTCTTT
CDR3: CSVVQNTEAFF

V: TRBV30
J: TRBJ1-5
D: .
DNA: TGTGCCTGGAGTGTCCGAAATGGCCAGCCCCAGCATTTT
CDR3: CAWSVRNGQPQHF